A single T cell receptor beta chain is shown here with its context. What it binds is not known. This specimen comes from a study of human CD8 memory T cell subsets. Study-wide findings and caveats: Diversity, measured as normalized Shannon-Wiener diversity, was similarly high in stem-like memory and precursor exhausted T cells. Effector memory cells did not share this. For this study, sequencing was restricted to the T cell receptor beta chains only.

Scientists made TCR beta libraries using UMI-labeled 5' RACE. TCRdb re-called the 5' RACE reads; every CDR3 protein appears as one record, without DNA. Its table records around 10,000 distinct CDR3 sequences. CCR7+ PD-1+ TIGIT+ early memory CD8+ cells with dysfunctional traits were TPEX. The CDR3 has 15 residues. CDR1 and CDR2 (germline): LNHDA, SQIVND (reference sequence). The sample consisted of CD8+ T cells from PBMCs. The sequence was obtained from a human donor in good health. The rearrangement links TRBV19 to TRBJ2-7; the TCRdb call, TRBD1, lacks DNA for checking. CDR3 sequence reads: CASSIYDRSSYEQYF.